Listed below are T cell receptor beta chains from one sample, sequenced in a study of T cell repertoires in cytomegalovirus infection. TCRdb analysed the reads with MiXCR anew, one entry per CDR3 protein. Here the sample spans a few hundred thousand distinct CDR3 sequences, almost 40% being singletons. No antigen has been assigned to these receptors. This specimen consisted of cultured PBMCs, obtained from culture after CMV antigen stimulation. Receptor source: a human donor in good health (CMV status not recorded). Some clones in this sample may be carry-over from other donors' samples. Both conserved end residues are part of each CDR3. A D gene is named only where the DNA matches it firmly. Clone size appears in some rows only: once, few, many, or a class for an expanded clone.

clone_size: many; d_call: -; v_call: TRBV7-2; cdr3_length: 16; j_call: TRBJ1-2; cdr3_nt: TGTGCCAGCAGCTTAGATAAGGGAAGGATTCACTATGGCTACACCTTC; cdr3_aa: CASSLDKGRIHYGYTF
clone_size: many; d_call: TRBD1; v_call: TRBV7-8; cdr3_length: 14; j_call: TRBJ1-1; cdr3_nt: TGTGCCAGCAGCTATCCGGGACAGGGGACTGAAGCTTTCTTT; cdr3_aa: CASSYPGQGTEAFF
clone_size: few; d_call: -; v_call: TRBV7-2; cdr3_length: 14; j_call: TRBJ1-5; cdr3_nt: TGTGCCAGCAGCTTAGTGGCCCCAAATCAGCCCCAGCATTTT; cdr3_aa: CASSLVAPNQPQHF
clone_size: -; d_call: TRBD2; v_call: TRBV6-1; cdr3_length: 15; j_call: TRBJ2-7; cdr3_nt: TGTGCCAGCAGACCCGGACTAGCGGAGGCCTACGAGCAGTACTTC; cdr3_aa: CASRPGLAEAYEQYF
clone_size: -; d_call: -; v_call: TRBV7-9; cdr3_length: 17; j_call: TRBJ2-4; cdr3_nt: TGTGCCAGCAGCTTAGCCCCTCCGGGGACACCTAAAAACATTCAGTACTTC; cdr3_aa: CASSLAPPGTPKNIQYF
clone_size: -; d_call: -; v_call: TRBV2; cdr3_length: 16; j_call: TRBJ1-1; cdr3_nt: TGTGCCAGCAGTTCCAATGGGGTGGGGAGGTACTCTGAAGCTTTCTTT; cdr3_aa: CASSSNGVGRYSEAFF
clone_size: few; d_call: -; v_call: TRBV7-2; cdr3_length: 15; j_call: TRBJ2-1; cdr3_nt: TGTGCCAGCAGCTTCCGGGGAACAGGCGTTGTCGACCAGTTCTTC; cdr3_aa: CASSFRGTGVVDQFF
clone_size: -; d_call: TRBD2; v_call: TRBV7-8; cdr3_length: 15; j_call: TRBJ2-3; cdr3_nt: TGTGCCAGCAGCACCACTAGCGGCTTCACAGATACGCAGTATTTT; cdr3_aa: CASSTTSGFTDTQYF
clone_size: -; d_call: -; v_call: TRBV5-1; cdr3_length: 14; j_call: TRBJ2-1; cdr3_nt: TGCGCCAGCAGCCCGTCAGCCCTAAACAATGAGCAGTTCTTC; cdr3_aa: CASSPSALNNEQFF
clone_size: -; d_call: -; v_call: TRBV19; cdr3_length: 13; j_call: TRBJ1-2; cdr3_nt: TGTGCCAGTAGTCGAGACAGCCCATATGGCTACACCTTC; cdr3_aa: CASSRDSPYGYTF
clone_size: few; d_call: -; v_call: TRBV15; cdr3_length: 13; j_call: TRBJ2-3; cdr3_nt: TGTGCCATCCCACATAAGAGCACAGATACGCAGTATTTT; cdr3_aa: CAIPHKSTDTQYF
clone_size: -; d_call: -; v_call: TRBV6-2/TRBV6-3; cdr3_length: 16; j_call: TRBJ2-7; cdr3_nt: TGTGCCAGCAGTTACCCGACTCTGGATTTCTCCTACGAGCAGTACTTC; cdr3_aa: CASSYPTLDFSYEQYF
clone_size: -; d_call: -; v_call: TRBV2; cdr3_length: 14; j_call: TRBJ1-6; cdr3_nt: TGTGCCAGCAGCGTAACATCGGAGAACTCACCCCTCCACTTT; cdr3_aa: CASSVTSENSPLHF
clone_size: -; d_call: -; v_call: TRBV28; cdr3_length: 15; j_call: TRBJ1-4; cdr3_nt: TGTGCCAGCAGCTCGGCACGGGTCTCAGGGGAAAAACTGTTTTTT; cdr3_aa: CASSSARVSGEKLFF
clone_size: few; d_call: -; v_call: TRBV7-2; cdr3_length: 14; j_call: TRBJ2-1; cdr3_nt: TGTGCCAGCAGCCAGAGGGGGGACTACAATGAGCAGTTCTTC; cdr3_aa: CASSQRGDYNEQFF
clone_size: -; d_call: -; v_call: TRBV7-6; cdr3_length: 13; j_call: TRBJ2-5; cdr3_nt: TGTGCCAGCAGCCCCCCTAGGTGGGAGACCCAGTACTTC; cdr3_aa: CASSPPRWETQYF
clone_size: -; d_call: -; v_call: TRBV2; cdr3_length: 13; j_call: TRBJ2-1; cdr3_nt: TGTGCCAGCAGCGAAATACAGGCAGGCATAGCCTTCTTC; cdr3_aa: CASSEIQAGIAFF
clone_size: few; d_call: TRBD2; v_call: TRBV7-2; cdr3_length: 16; j_call: TRBJ2-1; cdr3_nt: TGTGCCAGCAGCTTCCTAGCGGGAGGGCCCACGAATGAGCAGTTCTTC; cdr3_aa: CASSFLAGGPTNEQFF
clone_size: few; d_call: TRBD1; v_call: TRBV7-9; cdr3_length: 15; j_call: TRBJ1-1; cdr3_nt: TGTGCCAGCAGGCGGGGACAGGACCACCCCACCGAAGCTTTCTTT; cdr3_aa: CASRRGQDHPTEAFF
clone_size: once; d_call: -; v_call: TRBV2; cdr3_length: 17; j_call: TRBJ2-2; cdr3_nt: TGTGCCAGCAGTGGGTGGGACCACCTACCGAACACCGGGGAGCTGTTTTTT; cdr3_aa: CASSGWDHLPNTGELFF